The next 26 T cell receptor beta chains were all read from a single sample in a study of esophageal squamous cell carcinoma under preoperative chemotherapy (dated by TCRdb to 2016 to 2018). Receptors were amplified or captured by PCR. Data came from a HiSeq X Ten. Using fastp trimming at Q25 and MiXCR clonotype assembly, TCRdb reanalyzed the public sequencing data and kept in-frame beta chains. Rows with a matching CDR3 protein are joined into one entry that keeps the most common DNA and genes. The sample table holds 30,000 or so distinct CDR3 sequences, of which around half were seen once. Of the sample, roughly 25% falls within the top ten clones. Taken with the paper, the label for time point translates to: after preoperative PTX-NDP chemotherapy. This material was obtained from a patient given preoperative chemotherapy. These receptors were obtained from a human donor with esophageal squamous cell carcinoma. The donor label of this sample is uncertain.

This clonotype occurred many times. The chain joins TRBV6-1 to TRBJ2-4, with D possibly TRBD2 on 7 matching bases. CDR3 length: 14 residues. Trimming stripped 3 bases from V and 13 bases from J, with 19 bases between. Per the germline V gene, CDR1 is MNHNS and CDR2 is SASEGT. CDR3 DNA: TGTGCCAGCAGTGATCGGGGGGCCAGCGTTAAGCAGTACTTC. This sequence encodes CASSDRGASVKQYF.

By frequency in the sample, this clonotype is medium-sized (0.01 to 0.1%). The chain uses TRBV12-3 or TRBV12-4 and TRBJ2-2; 7 nucleotides line up with TRBD1. J was trimmed by 6 bases and V by 6 bases; bases with no gene match: 7. The CDR3 consists of 14 residues. The CDR3 region is CASSISTGAGELFF. The CDR3 nucleotides are TGTGCCAGCAGCATTAGTACAGGGGCCGGGGAGCTGTTTTTT.

This chain connects TRBV5-1 to TRBJ2-7; TRBD2 matches at 9 bases. Germline CDR1 SGHRS, CDR2 YFSETQ. The CDR3 extends over 14 amino acids. J was trimmed by 2 bases and V by 4 bases; bases with no gene match: 4. The CDR3 region is CASSGRTSAYEQYF. Here the CDR3 DNA reads TGCGCCAGCAGCGGGAGGACTAGCGCCTACGAGCAGTACTTC.

In the case of this clonotype: A junction boundary mismatches the germline segment, possibly from a read error. The J gene is TRBJ2-5, the V gene TRBV12-3 or TRBV12-4, with TRBD2 matching 13 bases. There are 16 residues in the CDR3. CDR3 in DNA: TGTGCCTGCAGTGGTACTAGCGGGGGGGACAAAGAGACGCAGTACTTT. It yields the protein CACSGTSGGDKETQYF.

This clonotype was recorded many times. J is TRBJ1-2 and V is TRBV7-8; TRBD1 matches at 9 bases. The CDR3 consists of 14 residues. Germline V CDR1 and CDR2: SGHVS, FQNEAQ. Unmatched junction bases numbered 3, after V lost 5 bases and J lost 2 bases. CDR3 amino acids: CASSPQGANYGYTF. For the CDR3, the DNA is TGTGCCAGCAGCCCACAGGGGGCGAACTATGGCTACACCTTC.

The gene calls are TRBV5-1 and TRBJ1-2; TRBD1 is a possible D gene (6 bases). This CDR3 has 15 amino acids. Per the germline V gene, CDR1 is SGHRS and CDR2 is YFSETQ. V was clipped by 5 bases and J by 4 bases, with 18 bases between them. CDR3 region: CASSPSPGHPYGYTF. The CDR3 nucleotides are TGCGCCAGCAGTCCATCCCCGGGACACCCCTATGGCTACACCTTC.

This clonotype was found many times. The chain recombines TRBV11-2 with TRBJ2-1; a possible D gene is TRBD2 (5 bases). Germline lookup yields CDR1 SGHAT and CDR2 FQNNGV. Trimming took 0 bases from V and 8 from J, leaving 14 bases between them. The CDR3 spans 15 residues. In DNA, the CDR3 is TGTGCCAGCAGCTTAGATTTCCTTGGACTCGATGAGCAGTTCTTC. Translated, it gives CASSLDFLGLDEQFF.

Comments on this clonotype: Without the conserved terminal phenylalanine or tryptophan, this CDR3 likely stems from a read error. The DNA is omitted, as the CDR3 cannot be located on it reliably, and the CDR3 follows TCRdb's listing. Here the CDR3 reads CASSLARFEGGGQTSQHS. The chain combines TRBV7-9 with TRBJ2-5; TRBD1 is the table's D call, not checked against the DNA. Germline values: CDR1 SEHNR, CDR2 FQNEAQ (reference sequence). Counting both end residues, the CDR3 totals 18 amino acids.

For this clonotype: Possible read error: a much larger clone is one base away. The final CDR3 position lacks the conserved phenylalanine or tryptophan, pointing to a likely read error. The chain uses TRBV15 and TRBJ2-1; no reliable D call. The J call may be in error: the DNA end matches TRBJ2-5 better. There are 13 residues in the CDR3. CDR1 is LNHNV, CDR2 YYDKDF, per germline (reference sequence). The CDR3 loop is CATSRSPSETQYV. In DNA, the CDR3 is TGTGCCACCAGCAGAAGCCCATCGGAGACCCAGTACGTC.

The V call is TRBV6-1, the J call TRBJ2-5; 9 nucleotides match TRBD1. The end of the DNA fits TRBJ2-7 better, so the J call may be wrong. The CDR3 runs 16 residues. Germline V gene lookup returns CDR1 MNHNS and CDR2 SASEGT. CDR3 nucleotide sequence: TGTGCCAGCAGTGCGATTCCGGGACAGGGCTTGGACGAGCAGTACTTC. Protein: CASSAIPGQGLDEQYF.

The gene calls are TRBV10-1 and TRBJ2-1, with TRBD2 identical over 8 bases. Trimming removed 8 bases from V and 4 bases from J; junction bases left unmatched: 4. CDR1 and CDR2 (germline): WNHNN, SYGVQD (reference sequence). CDR3 length equals 13 residues. The CDR3 region is CASASGQYNEQFF. The DNA for the CDR3 is TGCGCCAGCGCTAGCGGGCAATACAATGAGCAGTTCTTC.

The J gene is TRBJ2-4, the V gene TRBV11-3, with 10 nucleotides matching TRBD2. CDR1 is SGHNT and CDR2 is YENEEA in the germline V gene. This CDR3 contains 16 residues. The DNA for the CDR3 is TGTGCGTGCAGCTCAGCGGGGGGGCGTGCCAAAAACATTCAGTACTTC. Protein sequence: CACSSAGGRAKNIQYF.

A remark on this clonotype: The junction departs from the called germline gene at one end, perhaps through a read error. The CDR3 DNA reads TGTACCAGCAGCGCTACTAGCGGTGGCTACGAGCAGTACTTC. Translation: CTSSATSGGYEQYF. The V and J genes are TRBV5-4 and TRBJ2-7; 8 nucleotides agree with TRBD2. The CDR3 covers 14 residues. Looked up from germline, CDR1 is SGHNT and CDR2 is YYREEE (reference sequence).

In regard to this clonotype: The germline gene is not matched at one end of the junction; a read error may be the cause. This chain uses TRBV6-2 or TRBV6-3 with TRBJ2-4, with TRBD2 as a possible D gene (6 bases). The CDR3 covers 15 residues. Germline V gene data show CDR1 as MNHEY and CDR2 as SVGEGT. The CDR3, as DNA: TGTGCCAGCAGGGCGGGGCTGAGAGCAAAAAACATGCAGTACTTT. This gives the protein CASRAGLRAKNMQYF.

This clonotype was detected a few times. This sequence joins TRBV6-5 and TRBJ2-6; D uncertain. Between the trimmed V and J ends, which lost 0 bases and 0 bases, there was a span of 9 bases. Germline V gene sequence: CDR1 MNHEY, CDR2 SVGAGI. This CDR3 comprises 17 residues. The CDR3 DNA reads TGTGCCAGCAGTTACTCTCAACCCCGCTCTGGGGCCAACGTCCTGACTTTC. Protein product: CASSYSQPRSGANVLTF.

This clonotype was detected a few times. V and J are TRBV7-6 and TRBJ1-6; tentative D call: TRBD1 (5 bases). Germline assignment: CDR1 SGHVS and CDR2 FNYEAQ. The CDR3 has 15 residues. V lost 2 bases to trimming and J lost 6 bases, with 11 bases between them. The CDR3 here is CASSLRGRGNSPLHF. The CDR3 DNA sequence: TGTGCCAGCAGCTTAAGAGGGAGGGGTAATTCACCCCTCCACTTT.

This clonotype was counted between two and nine times. The genes are TRBV7-2 and TRBJ2-2; D unclear. The CDR3 is made up of 14 amino acids. V lost 6 bases and J lost 2, with 10 bases in between. The germline CDR1 and CDR2 sequences are SGHTA and FQGNSA. CDR3 coding DNA: TGTGCCAGCAGTTATGACATAAACACCGGGGAGCTGTTTTTT. Protein: CASSYDINTGELFF.

The chain is built from TRBV24-1 and TRBJ2-7; 7 bases align to TRBD2. Matching the DNA end better, TRBJ2-1 makes the J call doubtful. The CDR3 contains 18 residues. The germline V gene encodes CDR1 KGHDR and CDR2 SFDVKD. CDR3 protein: CATSDPGPSGNLVNEQFF. The CDR3 nucleotides are TGTGCCACCAGTGACCCGGGACCAAGCGGGAATCTTGTCAATGAGCAGTTCTTC.

On this clonotype itself: The junction departs from the called germline gene at one end, perhaps through a read error. V usage is TRBV7-3 and J usage is TRBJ2-3; D may be TRBD2 (6 bases). This CDR3 is 16 amino acids long. The germline V gene has CDR1 SGHTA and CDR2 FQGTGA. CDR3 sequence: CASAGHGGRHTDTQYF. The DNA for the CDR3 is TGTGCCAGCGCGGGGCACGGGGGACGTCACACAGATACCCAGTATTTT.

The chain carries TRBV6-1 and TRBJ2-5; the D gene could be TRBD1 or TRBD2 (6 bases each). This CDR3 spans 14 amino acids. CDR1 and CDR2 from the germline V gene are MNHNS and SASEGT. CDR3 region: CAGSGGPGEETQYF. As DNA, the CDR3 is TGTGCGGGCAGTGGGGGGCCTGGGGAAGAGACCCAGTACTTC.

The V and J genes are TRBV7-6 and TRBJ2-3, with TRBD2 matching 8 bases. The J call may be in error: the DNA end matches TRBJ2-5 better. Germline assignment: CDR1 SGHVS and CDR2 FNYEAQ. The CDR3 has 14 amino acids. The CDR3 nucleotides are TGTGCGGGGCTCGGGGGGGGGTACACAGATACCCAGTACTTC. Amino acid sequence: CAGLGGGYTDTQYF.

For this clonotype: An end of the junction does not agree with germline; a read error may underlie this. V usage is TRBV7-8 and J usage is TRBJ2-6, with D unclear. Germline CDR1 reads SGHVS; CDR2 reads FQNEAQ. This CDR3 spans 13 amino acids. CDR3: CGSTPPCSYEQTF. The CDR3, as DNA: TGTGGCAGCACCCCTCCGTGCTCCTACGAGCAGACTTTC. The variable domain in full, completed from reference TRBV7-8 and TRBJ2-6, reads GAGVSQSPRYKVAKRGQDVALRCDPISGHVSLFWYQQALGQGPEFLTYFQNEAQLDKSGLPSDRFFAERPEGSVSTLKIQRTQQEDSAVYLCGSTPPCSYEQTFGAGSRLTVL.

This sequence joins TRBV28 and TRBJ2-5; D perhaps matches TRBD1 (6 bases). CDR3 length: 13 residues. V lost 7 bases to trimming and J lost 5 bases, with 14 bases between them. CDR1 is MDHEN and CDR2 is SYDVKM in the germline V gene. The CDR3 spells CASTRTVRETQYF. CDR3 nucleotides: TGTGCCAGCACCCGGACAGTACGGGAGACCCAGTACTTC.

V gene TRBV11-3 combines with J gene TRBJ2-6, with 12 bases fitting TRBD1. The CDR3 is 17 amino acids. The J segment lost 3 bases and the V segment lost 9 bases, leaving 9 bases of the junction unmatched. Germline CDR1 is SGHNT and CDR2 is YENEEA. Written as DNA, the CDR3 is TGTGCCAGTCTGCCGGGACAGGGGGCGAGTGGGGCCAACGTCCTGACTTTC. Translated, it gives CASLPGQGASGANVLTF. Together with reference TRBV11-3 and TRBJ2-6, the CDR3 gives the full variable domain: EAGVVQSPRYKIIEKKQPVAFWCNPISGHNTLYWYLQNLGQGPELLIRYENEEAVDDSQLPKDRFSAERLKGVDSTLKIQPAELGDSAVYLCASLPGQGASGANVLTFGAGSRLTVL.

This clonotype has a handful of counts. This rearrangement joins TRBV6-1 to TRBJ2-7, with 7 bases lining up with TRBD2. CDR1 MNHNS and CDR2 SASEGT come from the germline V gene. The CDR3 has 13 residues. V gave up 3 bases and J gave up 2 bases; unmatched junction bases: 1. CDR3 amino acids: CASSEGLTYEQYF. Here the CDR3 DNA reads TGTGCCAGCAGTGAGGGACTAACCTACGAGCAGTACTTC.

The chain links TRBV27 to TRBJ2-3; 10 positions agree with TRBD2. V dropped 6 bases and J dropped 0; count of bases not matched to a gene: 3. Germline V gene lookup returns CDR1 MNHEY and CDR2 SMNVEV (reference sequence). The CDR3 totals 15 residues. CDR3: CASRTAGGSTDTQYF. The CDR3 DNA sequence: TGTGCCAGCAGAACAGCGGGAGGGAGCACAGATACGCAGTATTTT.